This T cell receptor (beta chain) was sequenced for a study of blood T cell repertoires in COVID-19. J gave up 1 base and V 5 bases, and 6 bases lay outside the gene matches. The CDR3 contains 16 residues. Germline-derived CDR1 and CDR2 are SNHLY and FYNNEI. Using immunoSEQ multiplex PCR, the repertoire was profiled, and TCRdb retains in-frame clones only, with some absent. The sample holds under 85,000 clones; approximately 80% are singletons and the top ten take over 5.5%. The sample was peripheral blood. The rearrangement links TRBV2 to TRBJ2-5; 11 bases fit TRBD2. This clonotype was obtained from a man aged 55 to 70 with active or convalescent COVID-19. The CDR3 here is CASSLGLAGTQETQYF. In nucleotides, the CDR3 is TGTGCCAGCAGTCTCGGACTAGCGGGTACCCAAGAGACCCAGTACTTC.